Presented here are 24 T cell receptor beta chains from one specimen sequenced in a study of blood T cell repertoires in COVID-19. Sequenced by immunoSEQ multiplex PCR; TCRdb stores in-frame clones only, minus some. This sample yields over 250,000 clones, of which roughly nine tenths are seen a single time; approximately 3.7% belongs to the top ten. The material sequenced was peripheral blood. These TCRs come from a man in his 60s who had recovered from COVID-19.

This chain links TRBV19 with TRBJ1-5; a weak D match, TRBD1 (5 bases). Looked up from germline, CDR1 is LNHDA and CDR2 is SQIVND (reference sequence). Trimming took off 6 bases at V and 0 bases at J, with 15 bases between the two ends. The CDR3 covers 16 residues. The CDR3 sequence is CASRRTSGGSNQPQHF. DNA of the CDR3: TGTGCCAGTAGGAGAACCTCGGGGGGTAGCAATCAGCCCCAGCATTTT.

The rearrangement joins TRBV7-9 to TRBJ1-2; D not resolved. Looked up from germline, CDR1 is SEHNR and CDR2 is FQNEAQ (reference sequence). The CDR3 extends over 14 amino acids. V was cut by 6 bases and J by 8 bases, with 19 bases left in between. The CDR3, as DNA: TGTGCCAGCAGTTTTTGGACCGCCCCGGGAGGCTACACCTTC. Protein sequence: CASSFWTAPGGYTF.

This sequence joins TRBV18 and TRBJ2-7; tentative D call: TRBD2 (6 bases). From germline, CDR1 is KGHSH and CDR2 LQKENI. This CDR3 comprises 14 residues. Trimming cost V 3 bases and J 7 bases, with 16 bases left between them. Here the CDR3 reads CASSPLGGVEEQYF. CDR3 nucleotides: TGTGCCAGCTCACCTTTGGGGGGAGTGGAGGAGCAGTACTTC.

The V gene is TRBV27, the J gene TRBJ1-5; weak D call: TRBD1 (6 bases). With 3 bases removed from V and 2 bases from J, the gap between germline ends came to 14 bases. Germline loops: CDR1 MNHEY, CDR2 SMNVEV (reference sequence). This CDR3 contains 16 residues. DNA for the CDR3: TGTGCCAGCAGTTTTGGGAGGGCAGGGGGCAATCAGCCCCAGCATTTT. It encodes CASSFGRAGGNQPQHF.

The chain recombines TRBV9 with TRBJ2-1, with 7 bases lining up with TRBD1. The CDR3 length is 15 residues. Germline CDR1 is SGDLS and CDR2 is YYNGEE. Trimming took 4 bases from V and 7 from J; bases not matched to a gene: 11. For the CDR3, the DNA is TGTGCCAGCAGCTTTAGCCGACAGGGTCTGAATGAGCAGTTCTTC. Translation: CASSFSRQGLNEQFF.

The rearrangement uses TRBV19 and TRBJ1-5; D gene uncertain. The germline V gene encodes CDR1 LNHDA and CDR2 SQIVND (reference sequence). The CDR3 has 12 residues. Trimming cost V 9 bases and J 2 bases, with 8 bases left between them. The CDR3: CASRVGNQPQHF. In nucleotides, the CDR3 is TGTGCCAGCCGGGTTGGCAATCAGCCCCAGCATTTT.

The table lists this clone with a count of one. The rearrangement uses TRBV4-1 and TRBJ2-7; the match to TRBD1 covers 7 bases. The germline V gene encodes CDR1 MGHRA and CDR2 YSYEKL. V was clipped by 3 bases and J by 2 bases; unmatched bases: 7. This CDR3 region has 15 residues. CDR3 residues: CASSHPTGNPYEQYF. CDR3 nucleotide sequence: TGCGCCAGCAGCCACCCGACAGGGAATCCCTACGAGCAGTACTTC.

The chain has TRBV9 and TRBJ2-3, with D possibly matching TRBD1 (6 bases). The CDR3 has 17 amino acids. V was trimmed by 4 bases and J by 0 bases, leaving 18 bases between them. CDR1 is SGDLS and CDR2 is YYNGEE in the germline V gene. CDR3 residues: CASSPHLDRLSTDTQYF. The CDR3 DNA reads as TGTGCCAGCAGCCCCCACCTCGACAGGCTCAGCACAGATACGCAGTATTTT.

V gene TRBV3-1 (or the pseudogene TRBV3-2) combines with J gene TRBJ1-6; possible D gene TRBD1, 6 bases. This CDR3 has 18 amino acids. Germline V gene sequence: CDR1 LGHDT, CDR2 YNNKEL (reference sequence). V was cut by 4 bases and J by 0 bases, with 16 bases left in between. CDR3 nucleotides: TGTGCCAGCAGCCTCCGGACAGCCAGCAGCTCCTATAATTCACCCCTCCACTTT. Translation gives CASSLRTASSSYNSPLHF.

This clone has just a few counts. The chain couples TRBV7-9 to TRBJ2-7; TRBD1 matches 7 bases. Trimming removed 2 bases from V and 5 bases from J; junction bases left unmatched: 12. CDR1 and CDR2 from the germline V gene are SEHNR and FQNEAQ (reference sequence). The CDR3 covers 16 residues. This CDR3 reads CASSLIGGYQMNEQYF. The CDR3 DNA follows: TGTGCCAGCAGCTTAATAGGGGGCTATCAGATGAACGAGCAGTACTTC.

This clone was seen a single time. This sequence joins TRBV14 and TRBJ2-2; TRBD2 aligns across 8 bases. J lost 4 bases, V lost 3 bases, and 7 bases had no gene match. CDR3 size: 16 residues. CDR1 is SGHDN and CDR2 is FVKESK in the germline V gene. The CDR3 loop reads CASSQNSGVVTGELFF. The CDR3 DNA is TGTGCCAGCAGCCAGAATAGCGGGGTGGTCACCGGGGAGCTGTTTTTT.

As for this clone: The sample holds other DNA sequences that translate to the same CDR3. The rearrangement links TRBV19 to TRBJ1-1; 7 bases line up with TRBD1. This CDR3 is built from 14 residues. The ends lost 6 bases at V and 2 bases at J; junction bases unmatched: 6. CDR1 is LNHDA, CDR2 SQIVND, per germline (reference sequence). The CDR3 loop is CASSRDRSNTEAFF. In DNA form, the CDR3 reads TGTGCCAGTAGCCGGGACAGAAGTAACACTGAAGCTTTCTTT.

The chain combines TRBV5-6 with TRBJ2-5; 8 bases agree with TRBD1. Germline CDR1 is SGHDT and CDR2 is YYEEEE. This CDR3 is 15 amino acids long. J lost 5 bases, V lost 4 bases, and 10 bases had no gene match. The CDR3 sequence: CASSPPDRDLETQYF. CDR3 bases: TGTGCCAGCAGCCCCCCGGACAGGGATCTGGAGACCCAGTACTTC.

This clone was detected a few times. CDR3 residues: CASSYFQGSNTEAFF. In DNA, the CDR3 is TGTGCCAGCAGTTACTTCCAGGGCTCGAACACTGAAGCTTTCTTT. The chain combines TRBV6-5 with TRBJ1-1, with D tentatively TRBD1 (5 bases). The V and J ends lost 1 base and 1 base respectively, with 10 bases between them. This CDR3 has 15 residues. Germline V gene data show CDR1 as MNHEY and CDR2 as SVGAGI.

This clone was seen only once. The chain joins TRBV15 to TRBJ2-7, with 12 bases matching TRBD1. Unmatched junction bases numbered 6, after V lost 2 bases and J lost 4 bases. The CDR3 consists of 16 residues. Germline V lookup: CDR1 LNHNV, CDR2 YYDKDF (reference sequence). CDR3 coding DNA: TGTGCCACCAGCAGAAAGGGACAGGGGGCAGCGTACGAGCAGTACTTC. This gives the protein CATSRKGQGAAYEQYF.

The chain is built from TRBV10-3 and TRBJ1-2, with a weak D call TRBD1 (5 bases). Germline V lookup: CDR1 ENHRY, CDR2 SYGVKD. V lost 4 bases to trimming and J lost 6 bases, with 9 bases between them. The CDR3 is made up of 12 amino acids. Here the CDR3 DNA reads TGTGCCATCAGTGCCAGGGAAGATGGCTACACCTTC. As protein: CAISAREDGYTF.

The CDR3 coding sequence is TGCGCCAGCAGCTTGTTAGCGGGGGCGGGTCAGGAGGAGCAGTACTTC. It translates to CASSLLAGAGQEEQYF. The rearrangement links TRBV5-1 to TRBJ2-7, with 9 bases matching TRBD2. The CDR3 contains 16 residues. Germline loops: CDR1 SGHRS, CDR2 YFSETQ. V shed 1 base, J shed 7 bases, and the junction held 12 bases outside the gene matches.

The chain uses TRBV2 and TRBJ1-1; 8 positions agree with TRBD1. From germline, CDR1 is SNHLY and CDR2 FYNNEI. This CDR3 spans 15 amino acids. V was clipped by 6 bases and J by 2 bases; unmatched bases: 8. The CDR3 bases are TGTGCCAGCAGGGCTGGGGACAGGAGAAACACTGAAGCTTTCTTT. The encoded protein is CASRAGDRRNTEAFF.

This chain links TRBV13 with TRBJ2-7; 7 nucleotides agree with TRBD2. CDR3 length equals 15 residues. Germline V gene lookup returns CDR1 PRHDT and CDR2 FYEKMQ (reference sequence). The V gene end was trimmed by 0 bases and the J gene end by 4 bases; junction bases not matched to a gene: 6. CDR3 sequence (DNA): TGTGCCAGCAGCTTAGGCAGGACTAGTACTTACGAGCAGTACTTC. It translates to CASSLGRTSTYEQYF.

The chain recombines TRBV6-6 with TRBJ1-4; unclear D gene. Trimming removed 4 bases from V and 5 bases from J, with 8 bases in between. This CDR3 has 13 amino acids. The germline V gene encodes CDR1 MNHNY and CDR2 SVGAGI (reference sequence). CDR3 protein: CASSSRVNEKLFF. The CDR3 region has the DNA TGTGCCAGCAGTTCACGGGTAAATGAAAAACTGTTTTTT.

A few counts support this clone. J is TRBJ1-1 and V is TRBV7-2; 7 bases map to TRBD1. This CDR3 spans 15 amino acids. The ends lost 1 base at V and 4 bases at J; junction bases unmatched: 6. The germline CDR1 and CDR2 sequences are SGHTA and FQGNSA. CDR3 nucleotides: TGTGCCAGCAGCTTAGTGGCAGGGGGAGTCACTGAAGCTTTCTTT. Its translation: CASSLVAGGVTEAFF.

The CDR3 nucleotides are TGTGCCAGAAGCTTCTGGACAGGGGGATCCTACGAGCAGTACTTC. This gives the protein CARSFWTGGSYEQYF. The chain carries TRBV5-3 and TRBJ2-7, with 10 bases that match TRBD1. TRBV5-3 is filed as an ORF, its function uncertain. The CDR3 is 15 amino acids. V dropped 2 bases and J dropped 1; count of bases not matched to a gene: 3.

The chain recombines TRBV5-1 with TRBJ2-3; 11 nucleotides align to TRBD2. This CDR3 contains 17 residues. CDR1 and CDR2 (germline): SGHRS, YFSETQ. V dropped 0 bases and J dropped 1; count of bases not matched to a gene: 4. The CDR3 protein is CASSLVSGGAGTDTQYF. CDR3 bases: TGCGCCAGCAGCTTGGTTAGCGGGGGGGCCGGCACAGATACGCAGTATTTT. The whole variable domain, remainder taken from reference TRBV5-1 and TRBJ2-3, is KAGVTQTPRYLIKTRGQQVTLSCSPISGHRSVSWYQQTPGQGLQFLFEYFSETQRNKGNFPGRFSGRQFSNSRSEMNVSTLELGDSALYLCASSLVSGGAGTDTQYFGPGTRLTVL.

The chain recombines TRBV6-5 with TRBJ2-2; TRBD1 might be the D (5 bases). Trimming stripped 4 bases from V and 6 bases from J, with 9 bases between. The CDR3 totals 13 residues. CDR1 and CDR2 from the germline V gene are MNHEY and SVGAGI. CDR3 DNA sequence: TGTGCCAGCAGTTGGGGCTGGGCCGGGGAGCTGTTTTTT. This codes for CASSWGWAGELFF.